Reported below is one TCR beta chain. What this receptor recognizes is not known. No much larger clonotype is one base removed from it; base qualities were not supplied. Synthetic TCR analog templates were spiked into each PCR to estimate absolute template abundance from read counts. The immunoSEQ assay used bias-controlled V and J gene primers to amplify TCRbeta CDR3 regions from genomic DNA. Sequencing of rearranged TCRbeta segments was performed at approximately 20X coverage. In the authors' own workflow: Sequencing errors were corrected by clustering, and CDR3s were annotated against IMGT so that V, D and J genes could be assigned. Downstream analyses used only productive TCRbeta rearrangements, leaving out any out-of-frame or stop-codon sequences. Clonality was calculated as one minus the Shannon entropy normalized by the log of the number of unique productive sequences. Fisher's exact test with Benjamini-Hochberg correction, at a threshold of adjusted p below 0.01, was used to find clones that differed between time points or between blood and tumor. This is the immuneACCESS table as TCRdb keeps it, with only in-frame sequences that have V and J called. A part of the clones is gone; compared with another copy, unresolved V genes explain less than half, and the rest is unexplained. That table is the source of V, J and clone size, and D and trimming were worked out from the DNA. The sample table holds 85,000 to 90,000 clones, of which roughly 90% were seen once. The ten top clones hold roughly 10% of the sample.

The germline V gene specifies MRHNA as CDR1 and SNTAGT as CDR2. The CDR3 starts with the cysteine, ends with the phenylalanine, and has 13 residues. Only the CDR3 region is kept as DNA, spanning 39 bases read in frame from base 1. V loses 5 bases, J loses 4 bases, and the germline ends lie 12 bases apart. A cohort of about 30 patients with locally advanced or metastatic urothelial carcinoma, treated at Memorial Sloan Kettering on a trial protocol, was included. Peripheral blood mononuclear cells were collected from each patient pretreatment and during treatment, giving between 1 and 8 total time points per patient. The Qiagen DNeasy Blood extraction kit was used to purify genomic DNA from total PBMCs and from tumor samples. PBMCs were collected pretreatment and during treatment, and were isolated and stored as previously described. The record originates from a study of PD-L1 blockade in urothelial cancer (dated by TCRdb to about 2017). Looking at the study overall: Therapy was started at some point between 2014 and 2016 for all patients, and atezolizumab 1,200 mg was administered intravenously every 3 weeks. Blood samples yielded a median of roughly 150,000 T cells and more than 80,000 unique TCRs, with median clonality about 0.08. Blood samples were analyzed at two time points: 3 weeks after treatment start (second dose) and 6 weeks after treatment start. TCR sequencing covered pretreatment tumor samples and matched, serially collected peripheral blood taken before and after atezolizumab treatment. Around 30 patients had pretreatment blood TCR-seq, about 24 had at least one posttreatment blood collection, and about 24 had tumor TCR-seq. The study was an exploratory multi-omic analysis of somatic, immune and clinical correlates of response to PD-L1 blockade with atezolizumab in urothelial cancer. About nine tenths of the roughly 29 patients were identified as males with urothelial cancer of bladder origin, and a prior smoking history was reported by 18 of 29 patients. Durable clinical benefit meant progression-free survival longer than 6 months, and TCR features were also tested against progression-free and overall survival. An ECOG performance status of 0 or 1 was recorded for the patients, and 0 to 3 prior chemotherapy regimens had been received by the patients. Whole exome sequencing and RNA sequencing of pretreatment tumors were performed alongside TCR sequencing in the same patients. Durable clinical benefit was achieved by nine patients and was not achieved by 20 patients.

What the research found in general, with its limitations: Improved progression-free and overall survival was associated with having pretreatment peripheral blood TCR clonality below the median. Because the sample size was small (n ≈ 27) and many exploratory analyses were performed, the results are intended to be hypothesis-generating. Patients with durable benefit showed greater expansion of tumor-associated TCR clones in peripheral blood 3 weeks after starting treatment (n ≈ 21, p = 0.022).

This material consisted of PBMCs, taken around atezolizumab (anti-PD-L1) treatment. The receptor chain draws on TRBV6-4 and TRBJ2-7, with TRBD1 tentatively as D gene (5 bases match). This sequence was found in a man aged 60 to 75 with urothelial cancer. The nucleotide sequence is TGTGCCAGCAGTTTTCTCAGGGTTTACGAGCAGTACTTC. Its protein product is CASSFLRVYEQYF.